This TCR beta chain originates from a study of radiation and T cells in renal cell carcinoma. Germline V CDR1 and CDR2: MNHNY, SVGAGI (reference sequence). The CDR3 is made up of 16 amino acids. V lost 6 bases and J lost 6, with 21 bases in between. As concerns this clone: Its antigen is still unknown.

This table comes from immunoSEQ multiplex PCR, and its TCRdb copy is limited to in-frame clones, with some not included. The table lists about 90,000 clones, approximately 80% of them singletons. Described time point: blood 4 weeks post-SBRT, at nephrectomy. The treatment was: 15 Gy SBRT to primary tumor, nephrectomy 4 weeks later. Serial blood draws occurred at baseline and 2 and 4 weeks post-SBRT. General study results and limits: In blood, top tumor clones expanded by 2 weeks, shrinking by 4. Baseline intratumoral clonotype presence is unknown without pretreatment biopsies.

The receptor was isolated from a man aged 50 to 60 with renal cell carcinoma. The chain links TRBV6-6 to TRBJ2-1; a weak D match, TRBD1 (6 bases). The sequences come from blood, collected from a patient whose treatment included radiotherapy and nephrectomy. The CDR3 DNA reads TGTGCCAGCAGACGGCAACAGGGCGGTTATAGCAATGAGCAGTTCTTC. It codes for CASRRQQGGYSNEQFF.